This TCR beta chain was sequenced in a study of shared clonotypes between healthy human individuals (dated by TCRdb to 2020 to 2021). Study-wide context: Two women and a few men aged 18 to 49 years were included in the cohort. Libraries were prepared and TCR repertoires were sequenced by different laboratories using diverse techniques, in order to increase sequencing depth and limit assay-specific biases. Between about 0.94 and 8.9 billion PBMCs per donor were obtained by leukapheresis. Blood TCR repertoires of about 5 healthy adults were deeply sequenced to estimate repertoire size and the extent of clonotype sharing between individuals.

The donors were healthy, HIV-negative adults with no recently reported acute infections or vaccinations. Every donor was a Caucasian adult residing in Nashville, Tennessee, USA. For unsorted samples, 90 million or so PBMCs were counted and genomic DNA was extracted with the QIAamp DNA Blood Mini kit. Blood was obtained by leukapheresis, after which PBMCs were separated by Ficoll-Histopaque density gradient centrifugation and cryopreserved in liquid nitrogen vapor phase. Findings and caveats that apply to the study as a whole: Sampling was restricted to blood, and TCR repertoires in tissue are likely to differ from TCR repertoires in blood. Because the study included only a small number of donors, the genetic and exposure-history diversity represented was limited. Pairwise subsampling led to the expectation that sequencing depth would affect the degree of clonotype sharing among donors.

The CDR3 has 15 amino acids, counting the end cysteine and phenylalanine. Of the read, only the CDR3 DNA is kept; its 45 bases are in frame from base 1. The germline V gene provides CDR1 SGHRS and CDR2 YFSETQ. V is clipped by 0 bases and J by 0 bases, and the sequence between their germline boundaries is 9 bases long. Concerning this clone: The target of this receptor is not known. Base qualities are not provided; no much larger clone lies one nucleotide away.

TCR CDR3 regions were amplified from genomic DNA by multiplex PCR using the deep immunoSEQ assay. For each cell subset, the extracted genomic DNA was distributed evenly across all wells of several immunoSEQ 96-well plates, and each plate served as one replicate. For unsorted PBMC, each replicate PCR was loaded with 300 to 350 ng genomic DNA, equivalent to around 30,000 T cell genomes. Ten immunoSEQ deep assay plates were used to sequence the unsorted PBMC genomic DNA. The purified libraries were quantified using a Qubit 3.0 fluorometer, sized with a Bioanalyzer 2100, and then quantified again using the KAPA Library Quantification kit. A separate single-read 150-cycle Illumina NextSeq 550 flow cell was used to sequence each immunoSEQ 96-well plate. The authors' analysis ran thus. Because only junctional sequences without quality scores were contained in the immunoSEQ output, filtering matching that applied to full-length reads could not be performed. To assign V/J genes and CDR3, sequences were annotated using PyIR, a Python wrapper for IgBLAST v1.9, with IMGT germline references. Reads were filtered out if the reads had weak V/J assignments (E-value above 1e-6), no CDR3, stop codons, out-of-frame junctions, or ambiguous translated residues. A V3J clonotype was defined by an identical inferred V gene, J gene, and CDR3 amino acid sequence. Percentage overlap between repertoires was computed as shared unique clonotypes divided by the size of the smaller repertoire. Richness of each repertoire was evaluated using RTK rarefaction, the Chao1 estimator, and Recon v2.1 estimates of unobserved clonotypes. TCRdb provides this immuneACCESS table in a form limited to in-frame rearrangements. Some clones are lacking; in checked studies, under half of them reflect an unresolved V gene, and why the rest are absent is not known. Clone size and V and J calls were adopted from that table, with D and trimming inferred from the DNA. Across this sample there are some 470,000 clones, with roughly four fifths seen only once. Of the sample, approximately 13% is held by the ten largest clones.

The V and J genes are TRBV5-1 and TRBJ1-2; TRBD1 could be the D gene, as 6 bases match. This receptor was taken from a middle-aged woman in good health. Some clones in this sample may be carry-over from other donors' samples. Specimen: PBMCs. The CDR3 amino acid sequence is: CASSLEYRANYGYTF. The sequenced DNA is TGCGCCAGCAGCTTGGAGTACAGGGCTAACTATGGCTACACCTTC.